These 4 T cell receptor beta chains share one sample of origin, sequenced in a study of CD8+ T cells in alopecia areata. Sequencing relied on a cDNA template that was reverse transcribed from extracted RNA. The repertoire was sequenced with immunoSEQ multiplex PCR; TCRdb's copy has only in-frame clones and lacks some. This table has about 210,000 clones, 40% to 45% appearing once. Treatment meaning: oral pan-JAK inhibitor, 5-10 mg twice daily. Sequencing used CD4+ T cells sorted from blood, obtained at approximately week 36, from a patient treated with tofacitinib. Receptors were obtained from a human donor with alopecia areata.

The chain carries TRBV19 and TRBJ1-1; D unresolved. The CDR3 is made up of 13 amino acids. Germline CDR1 LNHDA, CDR2 SQIVND (reference sequence). V was shortened by 7 bases and J by 1 base, with 10 bases between the two germline ends. CDR3 region: CASMGRPNTEAFF. CDR3 DNA: TGTGCCAGTATGGGCAGACCGAACACTGAAGCTTTCTTT.

A remark on this clone: Other DNA variants within this sample encode the same CDR3. This chain connects TRBV7-2 to TRBJ1-2; D ambiguous. The V end was cut by 1 base, the J end by 4 bases, with 4 bases between. The CDR3 is 12 amino acids. Germline loops: CDR1 SGHTA, CDR2 FQGNSA. The CDR3 region is CASSLVGYGYTF. The CDR3 nucleotides are TGTGCCAGCAGCTTAGTTGGCTATGGCTACACCTTC.

The chain links TRBV10-3 to TRBJ2-5; 7 nucleotides align to TRBD2. From germline, CDR1 is ENHRY and CDR2 SYGVKD. The CDR3 runs 16 residues. With V trimmed by 5 bases and J by 3 bases, 12 bases remained unmatched. The CDR3 reads CAISPASGGVEETQYF. DNA of the CDR3: TGTGCCATCAGTCCCGCTAGCGGAGGGGTGGAAGAGACCCAGTACTTC.

The V gene is TRBV20-1, the J gene TRBJ2-7, with TRBD1 identical over 7 bases. V trimming: 6 bases; J trimming: 3 bases; junction bases outside the gene matches: 2. This CDR3 is built from 11 residues. The V gene's germline CDR1 is DFQATT and CDR2 SNEGSKA (reference sequence). This chain's CDR3 is CSAGQVYEQYF. Written as DNA, the CDR3 is TGCAGTGCAGGACAGGTCTACGAGCAGTACTTC.